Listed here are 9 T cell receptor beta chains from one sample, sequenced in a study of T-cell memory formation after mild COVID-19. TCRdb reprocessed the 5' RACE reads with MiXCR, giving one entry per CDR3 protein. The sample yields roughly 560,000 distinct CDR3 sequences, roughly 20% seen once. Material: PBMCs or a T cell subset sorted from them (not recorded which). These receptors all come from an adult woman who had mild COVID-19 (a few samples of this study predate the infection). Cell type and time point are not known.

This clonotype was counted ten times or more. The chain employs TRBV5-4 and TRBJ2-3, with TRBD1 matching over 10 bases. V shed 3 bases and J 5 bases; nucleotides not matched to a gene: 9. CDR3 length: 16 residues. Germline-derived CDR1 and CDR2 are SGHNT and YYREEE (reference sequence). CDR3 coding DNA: TGTGCCAGCAGCTCCTGGACAGGGGGAGCGAGAGATACGCAGTATTTT. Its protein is CASSSWTGGARDTQYF.

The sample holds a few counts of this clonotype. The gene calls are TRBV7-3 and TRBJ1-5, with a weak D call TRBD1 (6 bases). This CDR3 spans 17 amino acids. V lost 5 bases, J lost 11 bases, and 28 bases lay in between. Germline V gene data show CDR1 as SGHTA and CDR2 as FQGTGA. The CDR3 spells CASSPTQVMTGAGAQHF. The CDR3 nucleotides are TGTGCCAGCAGCCCTACTCAGGTTATGACGGGGGCAGGGGCCCAGCATTTT.

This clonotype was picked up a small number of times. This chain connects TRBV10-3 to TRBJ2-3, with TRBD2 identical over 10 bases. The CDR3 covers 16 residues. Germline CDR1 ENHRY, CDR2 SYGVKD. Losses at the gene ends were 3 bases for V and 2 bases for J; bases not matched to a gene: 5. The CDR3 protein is CAISEIAGGATDTQYF. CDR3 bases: TGTGCCATCAGTGAAATAGCGGGAGGCGCCACAGATACGCAGTATTTT.

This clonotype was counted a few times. This chain's CDR3 is CATSDRDRINEQFF. The CDR3 DNA reads as TGTGCCACCAGTGATCGGGACAGGATCAATGAGCAGTTCTTC. The rearrangement uses TRBV24-1 and TRBJ2-1; the match to TRBD1 covers 8 bases. Germline CDR1 and CDR2: KGHDR and SFDVKD. The junction had 3 bases not matched to a gene; V was cut back by 3 bases and J by 6 bases. The CDR3 extends over 14 amino acids.

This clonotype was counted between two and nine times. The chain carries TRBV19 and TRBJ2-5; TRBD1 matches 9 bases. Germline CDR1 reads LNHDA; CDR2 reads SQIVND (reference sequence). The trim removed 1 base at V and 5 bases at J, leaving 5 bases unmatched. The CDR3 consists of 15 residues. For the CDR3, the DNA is TGTGCCAGTAGTATAGTGACAGGGGGTAGCGAGACCCAGTACTTC. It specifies CASSIVTGGSETQYF.

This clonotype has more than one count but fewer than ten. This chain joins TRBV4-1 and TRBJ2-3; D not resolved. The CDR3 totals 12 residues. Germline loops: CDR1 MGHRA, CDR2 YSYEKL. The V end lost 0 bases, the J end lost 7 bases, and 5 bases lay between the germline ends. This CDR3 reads CASSQDGYTQYF. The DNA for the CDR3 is TGCGCCAGCAGCCAAGACGGTTATACGCAGTATTTT.

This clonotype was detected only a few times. CDR3 sequence: CATSRDHRQKFDFSNQPQHF. The CDR3, as DNA: TGTGCCACCAGCAGAGACCATCGACAGAAATTTGATTTTAGCAATCAGCCCCAGCATTTT. The chain couples TRBV15 to TRBJ1-5, with TRBD1 as a possible D gene (5 bases). Per germline, CDR1 LNHNV and CDR2 YYDKDF (reference sequence). This CDR3 region has 20 residues. V gave up 0 bases and J gave up 0 bases, with 21 bases separating them.

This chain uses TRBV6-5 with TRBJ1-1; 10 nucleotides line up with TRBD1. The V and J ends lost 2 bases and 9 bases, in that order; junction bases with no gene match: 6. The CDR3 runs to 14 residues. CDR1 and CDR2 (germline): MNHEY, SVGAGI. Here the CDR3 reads CASSYGTGVRKAFF. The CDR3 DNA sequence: TGTGCCAGCAGTTACGGGACAGGGGTTAGGAAAGCTTTCTTT.

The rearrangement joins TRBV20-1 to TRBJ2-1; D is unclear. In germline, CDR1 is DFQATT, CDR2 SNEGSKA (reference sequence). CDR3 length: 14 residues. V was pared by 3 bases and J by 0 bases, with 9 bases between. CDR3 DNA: TGCAGTGCTAGGCAGACGGTCTCCTACAATGAGCAGTTCTTC. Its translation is CSARQTVSYNEQFF.